The entry below gives a single T cell receptor (beta chain) sequence along with its context. V lost 3 bases and J lost 4, with 7 bases in between. Germline V lookup: CDR1 MDHEN, CDR2 SYDVKM. CDR3 length: 13 amino acids. The data were obtained in a study of blood T cell repertoires in COVID-19. As for the study in general: Donors in the United States, Italy and Spain gave samples during acute or convalescent COVID-19.

Seattle patients were enrolled during active infection and followed longitudinally. Some clones are missing from TCRdb's copy, which holds only in-frame ones; the method was immunoSEQ multiplex PCR. The sample includes about 160,000 clones, 79% seen only once; the top ten take more than 7%. The chain carries TRBV28 and TRBJ2-4, with a weak D call TRBD2 (6 bases). The sample consisted of peripheral blood. The source is a woman aged 55-75 years with COVID-19, enrolled during active disease. The CDR3 nucleotides are TGTGCCAGCAGTTTGGGAGGTAAAAACATTCAGTACTTC. Its protein product is CASSLGGKNIQYF.